This is a list of T cell receptor beta chains from one sample in a study of cytomegalovirus exposure and HLA in healthy donors. TCRdb keeps only in-frame clones here, not all; method: immunoSEQ multiplex PCR. The sample carries approximately 150,000 clones, roughly 76% recorded once. Material: PBMCs. These receptors were collected from a male donor in good health and CMV-seronegative. The CDR3 runs from the conserved cysteine through the conserved F or W. A D gene is named only where the DNA matches it firmly. Where a row states a size, it is once, few, many or the class of an expanded clone; other rows omit it.

TRBJ1-2	TRBD1	TRBV6-5	.	TGTGCCAGCAGTCCCGGGACAGCCAGCTATGGCTACACCTTC	CASSPGTASYGYTF
TRBJ1-4	.	TRBV4-1	once	TGCGCCAGCAGCCAAGATATGGGGAGTTCCAGTGAAAAACTGTTTTTT	CASSQDMGSSSEKLFF
TRBJ2-3	TRBD1	TRBV7-8	.	TGTGCCAGCAGCTTAGAGGCAGGGGGCGCGTTTGTCGATACGCAGTATTTT	CASSLEAGGAFVDTQYF
TRBJ1-5	TRBD1	TRBV6-1	once	TGTGCCAGCAGTGAAAGAACAGGGGTAGATCATTGGCCCCAGCATTTT	CASSERTGVDHWPQHF
TRBJ1-2	.	TRBV25-1	once	TGTGCCAGCAGTGACAGTGGGGCCGGGAGCTATGGCTACACCTTC	CASSDSGAGSYGYTF
TRBJ2-7	TRBD2	TRBV7-7	few	TGTGCCAGCAGCCCGGGACTAGCGGGAGTAGGCGAGCAGTACTTC	CASSPGLAGVGEQYF
TRBJ1-4	TRBD1	TRBV5-4	.	TGTGCCAGCAGCGTCGACAGGGTGGATGAAAAACTGTTTTTT	CASSVDRVDEKLFF
TRBJ2-3	.	TRBV7-2	.	TGTGCCAGCAGCTTAGGAACAGCTCTTCGGACGCAGTATTTT	CASSLGTALRTQYF
TRBJ2-7	.	TRBV19	.	TGTGCCAGTAGTATCCAGAGGGCCTACGAGCAGTACTTC	CASSIQRAYEQYF
TRBJ1-2	TRBD1	TRBV9	.	TGTGCCAGCAGCCCACAGGGGGTGGGCTACACCTTC	CASSPQGVGYTF
TRBJ2-3	TRBD2	TRBV18	few	TGTGCCAGCTCACCACAGACTAGCGGGGGGATCACAGATACGCAGTATTTT	CASSPQTSGGITDTQYF
TRBJ2-5	TRBD2	TRBV7-2	.	TGTGCCAGCAGCTCTGGAACTAGCGGGGTTCAAGAGACCCAGTACTTC	CASSSGTSGVQETQYF
TRBJ2-2	.	TRBV11-3	.	TGTGCCAGCAGCCCAGGAGGGGTTACCGGGGAGCTGTTTTTT	CASSPGGVTGELFF
TRBJ2-1	.	TRBV10-1	.	TGCGCCAGCAGTGATATGGGGGGGCCATACAATGAGCAGTTCTTC	CASSDMGGPYNEQFF
TRBJ1-1	.	TRBV7-9	few	TGTGCCAGCAGCCCCCGGACACTTTTCGAAGCTTTCTTT	CASSPRTLFEAFF
TRBJ1-4	TRBD1	TRBV18	.	TGTGCCAGCTCACCAAAAGGGACAGGGGATGAAAAACTGTTTTTT	CASSPKGTGDEKLFF
TRBJ2-2	.	TRBV19	.	TGTGCCAGTAGTATCTACCAGGGCACCACCGGGGAGCTGTTTTTT	CASSIYQGTTGELFF
TRBJ1-1	.	TRBV30	.	TGTGCCTGGAGTGTACGGAGTGAAGCTTTCTTT	CAWSVRSEAFF
TRBJ2-1	.	TRBV5-6	.	TGTGCCAGCAGCCGGACAGATCACAATGAGCAGTTCTTC	CASSRTDHNEQFF
TRBJ1-4	TRBD1	TRBV11-2	.	TGTGCCAGCAGCCCGGGACAGGGGACTAATGAAAAACTGTTTTTT	CASSPGQGTNEKLFF
TRBJ1-2	TRBD1	TRBV5-1	.	TGCGCCAGCAGCTTTCAGACAGGGAACAGTGGCTACACCTTC	CASSFQTGNSGYTF
TRBJ1-2	.	TRBV21-1	.	TGTGCCAGCAGCATTCGGGGTTGGGCCTATGGCTACACCTTC	CASSIRGWAYGYTF
TRBJ2-7	.	TRBV27	few	TGTGCCAGCAGTGGGGGGAGTGGTCGGGAGCAGTACTTC	CASSGGSGREQYF
TRBJ2-5	TRBD1	TRBV29-1	.	TGCAGCGGACGGGACAGGGTGACGGAGACCCAGTACTTC	CSGRDRVTETQYF
TRBJ2-7	.	TRBV6-5	.	TGTGCCACCAAGGGGCCCCGCTGGGAGCAGTACTTC	CATKGPRWEQYF
TRBJ2-3	TRBD1	TRBV30	.	TGTGCCTGGAGTACCGGGACAGGTAGCACAGATACGCAGTATTTT	CAWSTGTGSTDTQYF
TRBJ2-3	TRBD1	TRBV10-3	few	TGTGCCATCAGTGAGTCGGCAGGGGGAAGCACAGATACGCAGTATTTT	CAISESAGGSTDTQYF
TRBJ1-6	TRBD1	TRBV10-2	.	TGCGCCAGCAGCACAACAGGGGGCGCTTACTCCTATAATTCACCCCTCCACTTT	CASSTTGGAYSYNSPLHF
TRBJ1-5	.	TRBV19	.	TGTGCCAGTAGTATCAGGGAAGGAGCTCAGCCCCAGCATTTT	CASSIREGAQPQHF
TRBJ1-1	.	TRBV6-1	few	TGTGCCAGCAGGACTCCCGGAGGTGACACTGAAGCTTTCTTT	CASRTPGGDTEAFF
TRBJ1-3	.	TRBV5-1	.	TGCGCCAGCAGCTTGGCTCAGGGTAACGGGAACACCATATATTTT	CASSLAQGNGNTIYF
TRBJ1-5	.	TRBV6-5	.	TGTGCCAGCAGTTACGACAGTGGGCAGCCCCAGCATTTT	CASSYDSGQPQHF
TRBJ1-4	.	TRBV18	.	TGTGCCAGCTCACTGTTTGACAGGAAGAATGAAAAACTGTTTTTT	CASSLFDRKNEKLFF
TRBJ1-4	TRBD1	TRBV12-5	.	TGTGCTAGTGGTTTGGTAGGACAGGGGGCAATTAATGAAAAACTGTTTTTT	CASGLVGQGAINEKLFF
TRBJ1-1	.	TRBV4-1	.	TGCGCCAGCAGCATCCCGGGACACGCGAACACTGAAGCTTTCTTT	CASSIPGHANTEAFF
TRBJ2-2	TRBD1	TRBV5-6	.	TGTGCCAGCTCATCTCCCGGACAGGGGGCGCGAATTGACACCGGGGAGCTGTTTTTT	CASSSPGQGARIDTGELFF
TRBJ1-2	.	TRBV5-4	.	TGTGCCAGCAGCCCGGGGGTACTACAGGTTCTCGCCTATGGCTACACCTTC	CASSPGVLQVLAYGYTF
TRBJ2-3	.	TRBV5-1	.	TGCGCCAGCAGCTTGGCGGACACCTCTAAGGCAGATACGCAGTATTTT	CASSLADTSKADTQYF
TRBJ2-7	.	TRBV14	.	TGTGCCAGCAGCCAAGAGGGTCCAGCGGCTGAGCAGTACTTC	CASSQEGPAAEQYF
TRBJ1-4	.	TRBV7-2	.	TGTGCCAGCGCTGAGGGAGGGATCAAGGAAAAACTGTTTTTT	CASAEGGIKEKLFF
TRBJ2-7	.	TRBV16	.	TGTGCCAGCAACTACAGGGCCTCGAGCTCCTACGAGCAGTACTTC	CASNYRASSSYEQYF
TRBJ2-5	TRBD1	TRBV5-1	.	TGCGCCAGCAGCTCAACCTGGACAGGACCCCAAGAGACCCAGTACTTC	CASSSTWTGPQETQYF
TRBJ2-1	TRBD1	TRBV6-1	.	TGTGCCAGCCGGGGACAGGGCGGGGTCCATGAGCAGTTCTTC	CASRGQGGVHEQFF